This T cell receptor (beta chain) was captured in a study of blood T cell repertoires in COVID-19. Study as a whole: Sites in the United States, Italy and Spain provided acute and convalescent COVID-19 samples. The analysed material was cDNA or gDNA that came from T cells, B-cell-depleted T cells, or PBMCs.

Source study methods: It was from reference gene primer amplification that nucleated cell counts were estimated. TCRdb's copy holds only in-frame clones and misses some; the assay was immunoSEQ multiplex PCR. D and trimming come from the DNA, and the V and J calls and clone size come from that table. This table has fewer than 70,000 clones, 75% to 95% appearing once. The CDR3 extends over 15 amino acids. J gave up 5 bases and V 6 bases, and 5 bases lay outside the gene matches. Germline CDR1 MNHEY, CDR2 SMNVEV (reference sequence). The sample was peripheral blood. This clonotype was obtained from a woman of 80 years or more with active COVID-19. The chain is built from TRBV27 and TRBJ2-2; 11 bases map to TRBD2. The CDR3 is CASRRLAGLTGELFF. The CDR3 bases are TGTGCCAGCAGGAGACTAGCGGGGCTTACCGGGGAGCTGTTTTTT.